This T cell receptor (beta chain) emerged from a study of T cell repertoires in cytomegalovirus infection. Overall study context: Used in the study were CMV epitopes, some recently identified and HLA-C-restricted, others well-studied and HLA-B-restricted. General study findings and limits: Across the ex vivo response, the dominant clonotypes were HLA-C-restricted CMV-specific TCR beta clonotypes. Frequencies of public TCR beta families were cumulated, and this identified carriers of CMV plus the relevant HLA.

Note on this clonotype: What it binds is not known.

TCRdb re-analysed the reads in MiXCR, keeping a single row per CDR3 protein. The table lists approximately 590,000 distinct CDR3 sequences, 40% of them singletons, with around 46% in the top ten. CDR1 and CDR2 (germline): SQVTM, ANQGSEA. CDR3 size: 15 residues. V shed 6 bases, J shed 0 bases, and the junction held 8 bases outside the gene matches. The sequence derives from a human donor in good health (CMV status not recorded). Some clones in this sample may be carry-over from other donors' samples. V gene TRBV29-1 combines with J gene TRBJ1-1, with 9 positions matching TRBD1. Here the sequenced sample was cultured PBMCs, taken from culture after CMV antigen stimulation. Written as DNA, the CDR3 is TGCAGCGTAGCGAAGGACAGGGGATTGAACACTGAAGCTTTCTTT. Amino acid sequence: CSVAKDRGLNTEAFF.